The next 18 T cell receptor beta chains were all read from a single sample in a study of blood T cells in healthy people across ages. Next came a second PCR, run for about 6 to 12 cycles, which used a sample-barcoded 5' primer along with a J-beta primer mix. TCRdb reanalysed the 5' RACE reads using MiXCR and keeps one entry per CDR3 protein. The data contain approximately 800,000 distinct CDR3 sequences, around 36% of them seen just once; the ten biggest clones take up 13%. Sequencing was performed on blood. All receptors come from a man between 18 and 35 years old in good health.

This clonotype was found a few times. The chain carries TRBV20-1 and TRBJ1-1; possibly TRBD1 for D (6 bases). V was shortened by 6 bases and J by 1 base, with 21 bases between the two germline ends. The germline V gene has CDR1 DFQATT and CDR2 SNEGSKA (reference sequence). The CDR3 sequence is 16 residues long. CDR3 bases: TGCAGTGCCGGACCCCTCCCGACAGGATCGAACACTGAAGCTTTCTTT. Translation gives CSAGPLPTGSNTEAFF.

The chain recombines TRBV20-1 with TRBJ1-4; no clear D. Germline V gene lookup returns CDR1 DFQATT and CDR2 SNEGSKA (reference sequence). The CDR3 loop spans 12 amino acids. V lost 1 base to trimming and J lost 8 bases, with 8 bases between them. The CDR3 sequence: CSARVAGEKLFF. CDR3 nucleotides: TGCAGTGCTAGAGTTGCGGGAGAAAAACTGTTTTTT.

This clonotype was seen a handful of times. A much more abundant neighbour one base away suggests this may be a read error. This chain links TRBV4-2 with TRBJ2-1; D not resolved. The CDR3 consists of 12 residues. Germline CDR1 and CDR2: LGHNA and YNFKEQ. V was clipped by 0 bases and J by 8 bases, with 5 bases between them. The CDR3 nucleotides are TGTGCCAGCAGCCAAGATCTGCATGAGCAGTTCTTC. It is translated as CASSQDLHEQFF.

The chain combines TRBV24-1 with TRBJ2-3; maybe TRBD2 (6 bases). The CDR3 consists of 12 residues. Trimming stripped 3 bases from V and 6 bases from J, with 6 bases between. Per germline, CDR1 KGHDR and CDR2 SFDVKD. CDR3 region: CATSDGGDTQYF. The CDR3 DNA is TGTGCCACCAGTGATGGAGGGGATACGCAGTATTTT.

A few counts support this clonotype. The V and J genes are TRBV7-2 and TRBJ1-4, with 11 bases that match TRBD1. The CDR3 extends over 15 amino acids. The germline V gene encodes CDR1 SGHTA and CDR2 FQGNSA. V was pared by 3 bases and J by 8 bases, with 5 bases of the junction left unmatched. CDR3 bases: TGTGCCAGCAGCTTTGGGGACAGGGGGAAGGAAAAACTGTTTTTT. Amino acid sequence: CASSFGDRGKEKLFF.

There are a few counts of this clonotype. The chain recombines TRBV12-3 or TRBV12-4 with TRBJ2-3, with 12 bases that match TRBD2. Unmatched junction bases numbered 7, after V lost 8 bases and J lost 4 bases. There are 15 residues in the CDR3. The CDR3 sequence is CASGATSGGPDTQYF. The CDR3 region has the DNA TGTGCCAGCGGCGCAACTAGCGGGGGGCCAGATACGCAGTATTTT.

A word on this clonotype: Since a much larger clone is just one base distant, this may be a read error. The chain joins TRBV12-3 or TRBV12-4 to TRBJ2-3; the D is unclear. Trimming took off 5 bases at V and 0 bases at J, with 15 bases between the two ends. CDR3 length: 16 residues. This CDR3 is CASSPDGTVSTDTQYF. The CDR3 bases are TGTGCCAGCAGTCCGGACGGCACGGTTAGCACAGATACGCAGTATTTT.

The chain carries TRBV6-5 and TRBJ2-4; D unclear. V was shortened by 8 bases and J by 0 bases, with 14 bases between the two germline ends. CDR3 length: 15 residues. CDR1 and CDR2 (germline): MNHEY, SVGAGI. The CDR3 bases are TGTGCCAGCTCCCCCAGTTGGGCAGCCAAAAACATTCAGTACTTC. It encodes CASSPSWAAKNIQYF.

This chain links TRBV10-2 with TRBJ1-1, with D hard to call. CDR3 size: 15 residues. V was cut by 5 bases and J by 3 bases, with 16 bases left in between. CDR1 WSHSY and CDR2 SAAADI come from the germline V gene. The CDR3 spells CASSNIKVADTEAFF. The CDR3, as DNA: TGCGCCAGCAGTAACATAAAGGTCGCGGACACTGAAGCTTTCTTT.

This chain links TRBV5-1 with TRBJ1-2; tentatively, D is TRBD1 (5 bases). Trimming removed 4 bases at V and 8 bases at J, with 15 bases between. This CDR3 region has 13 residues. Germline CDR1 is SGHRS and CDR2 is YFSETQ. The CDR3 spells CASSPDTRWGYTF. The CDR3 DNA reads as TGCGCCAGCAGCCCGGACACCCGGTGGGGCTACACCTTC.

V usage is TRBV7-9 and J usage is TRBJ1-6; TRBD1 might be the D (5 bases). This CDR3 comprises 16 residues. From germline, CDR1 is SEHNR and CDR2 FQNEAQ (reference sequence). Trimming removed 5 bases from V and 9 bases from J, with 20 bases in between. The CDR3 sequence is CASSPQVWGKTSPLHF. CDR3 in DNA: TGTGCCAGCAGCCCCCAGGTATGGGGGAAGACTTCACCCCTCCACTTT.

The rearrangement links TRBV12-3 or TRBV12-4 to TRBJ2-2, with D maybe TRBD1 (6 bases). Trimming removed 2 bases from V and 5 bases from J, with 15 bases in between. The CDR3 length is 16 residues. CDR3 sequence reads: CASSLWGRGGTGELFF. The CDR3 bases are TGTGCCAGCAGTTTATGGGGCAGGGGTGGAACCGGGGAGCTGTTTTTT.

The chain couples TRBV4-1 to TRBJ2-5; D may be TRBD1 (6 bases). V lost 1 base to trimming and J lost 5 bases, with 14 bases between them. From germline, CDR1 is MGHRA and CDR2 YSYEKL. The CDR3 is 15 residues long. The CDR3 DNA reads TGCGCCAGCAGCCAAGTCCTCGACAGGTGGGAGACCCAGTACTTC. This translates into CASSQVLDRWETQYF.

This clonotype turned up a few times. This chain connects TRBV29-1 to TRBJ2-3; the D is unclear. This CDR3 contains 15 residues. V was cut by 0 bases and J by 2 bases, with 12 bases left in between. CDR1 is SQVTM, CDR2 ANQGSEA, per germline. The CDR3 sequence: CSVEDRAGYTDTQYF. The CDR3 coding sequence is TGCAGCGTTGAAGATCGGGCAGGCTACACAGATACGCAGTATTTT.

This clonotype was observed at least ten times. The J gene is TRBJ2-3, the V gene TRBV5-5; D gene unclear. Trimming removed 2 bases at V and 2 bases at J, with 6 bases between. The CDR3 is made up of 13 amino acids. Germline values: CDR1 SGHKS, CDR2 YYEKEE (reference sequence). The CDR3 here is CASSFGPTDTQYF. CDR3 bases: TGTGCCAGCAGCTTCGGTCCCACAGATACGCAGTATTTT. The full variable domain, in which reference TRBV5-5 and TRBJ2-3 provide the parts outside the CDR3, is DAGVTQSPTHLIKTRGQQVTLRCSPISGHKSVSWYQQVLGQGPQFIFQYYEKEERGRGNFPDRFSARQFPNYSSELNVNALLLGDSALYLCASSFGPTDTQYFGPGTRLTVL.

V usage is TRBV7-9 and J usage is TRBJ2-1; no clear D. Matching the DNA end better, TRBJ2-7 makes the J call doubtful. CDR3 length: 15 amino acids. Germline-derived CDR1 and CDR2 are SEHNR and FQNEAQ (reference sequence). CDR3 protein: CASSFSGSSYNEQYF. DNA for the CDR3: TGTGCCAGCAGCTTCTCAGGTTCCTCCTACAATGAGCAGTACTTC.

CDR3 coding DNA: TGCGCCAGCAGCTTGTGGGGGGATGGCTACACCTTC. Its protein product is CASSLWGDGYTF. V gene TRBV5-1 combines with J gene TRBJ1-2, with a possible D match to TRBD1 (5 bases). The CDR3 consists of 12 residues. Deletions cut 1 base from V and 6 bases from J, with 7 bases between. Germline V gene data show CDR1 as SGHRS and CDR2 as YFSETQ.

This clonotype was seen only a few times. J is TRBJ2-2 and V is TRBV5-5, with D perhaps matching TRBD1 (6 bases). The V and J ends lost 4 bases and 5 bases respectively, with 15 bases between them. The CDR3 contains 15 residues. CDR1 is SGHKS, CDR2 YYEKEE, per germline (reference sequence). CDR3 residues: CASSLYQGWTGELFF. The DNA for the CDR3 is TGTGCCAGCAGCCTTTATCAGGGGTGGACCGGGGAGCTGTTTTTT.